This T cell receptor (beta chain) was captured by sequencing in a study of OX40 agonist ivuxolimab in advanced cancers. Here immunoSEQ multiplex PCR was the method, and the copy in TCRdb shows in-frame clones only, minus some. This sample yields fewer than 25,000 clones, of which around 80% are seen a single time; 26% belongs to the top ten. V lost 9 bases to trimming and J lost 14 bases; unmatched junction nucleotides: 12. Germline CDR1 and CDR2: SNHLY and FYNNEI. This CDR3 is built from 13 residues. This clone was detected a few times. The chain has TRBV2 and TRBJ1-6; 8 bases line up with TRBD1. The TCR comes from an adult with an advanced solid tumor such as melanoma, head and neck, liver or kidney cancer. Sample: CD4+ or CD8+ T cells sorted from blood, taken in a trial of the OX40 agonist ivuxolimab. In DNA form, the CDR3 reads TGTGCCAGACAGGACAGGGTCGACCGGGCCCTCCACTTT. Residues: CARQDRVDRALHF.